Below are 28 T cell receptor beta chains sequenced from a single sample in a study of blood T cell repertoires in COVID-19. Clones were read by immunoSEQ multiplex PCR, and TCRdb kept only the in-frame ones, dropping some. This sample has about 270,000 clones; under 95% occur once, and the top ten carry about 3%. The specimen sequenced was PBMCs or T cells enriched from blood (not recorded which). All receptors come from a man aged 35 to 55 who had been exposed to COVID-19.

The chain links TRBV11-2 to TRBJ2-5; TRBD2 matches at 11 bases. The germline V gene has CDR1 SGHAT and CDR2 FQNNGV. J was trimmed by 4 bases and V by 5 bases; bases with no gene match: 6. The CDR3 has 15 residues. The CDR3 region is CASSMTSGNVETQYF. The CDR3 region has the DNA TGTGCCAGCAGCATGACTAGCGGGAACGTAGAGACCCAGTACTTC.

This rearrangement joins TRBV6-1 to TRBJ1-2; 12 bases line up with TRBD1. Germline values: CDR1 MNHNS, CDR2 SASEGT. J was trimmed by 7 bases and V by 1 base; bases with no gene match: 7. The CDR3 is 16 amino acids. The CDR3 is CASSEDPGQGASGYTF. The CDR3, as DNA: TGTGCCAGCAGTGAAGATCCGGGACAGGGGGCTTCTGGCTACACCTTC.

The CDR3 DNA follows: TGTGCCTGGACAGGGATGAATTCACCCCTCCACTTT. Translating gives CAWTGMNSPLHF. The chain joins TRBV30 to TRBJ1-6, with a tentative D call TRBD1 (5 bases). The CDR3 sequence is 12 residues long. Germline V CDR1 and CDR2: GTSNPN, SVGIG (reference sequence). V was shortened by 4 bases and J by 7 bases, with 8 bases between the two germline ends.

The chain joins TRBV15 to TRBJ1-2, with D perhaps matching TRBD1 (6 bases). Germline lookup yields CDR1 LNHNV and CDR2 YYDKDF (reference sequence). This CDR3 region has 14 residues. Trimming pared 2 bases from V and 2 bases from J, leaving 9 bases between. CDR3 amino acids: CATSRKGGNYGYTF. The CDR3 DNA is TGTGCCACCAGCAGAAAGGGGGGGAACTATGGCTACACCTTC.

This sequence joins TRBV27 and TRBJ1-3, with TRBD1 matching over 9 bases. CDR1 and CDR2 from the germline V gene are MNHEY and SMNVEV (reference sequence). The CDR3 covers 16 residues. The V segment lost 6 bases and the J segment 4 bases; nucleotides outside the gene matches: 10. For the CDR3, the DNA is TGTGCCAGCAGGGCAAACAGGGGGCTGTTGGGAAACACCATATATTTT. It codes for CASRANRGLLGNTIYF.

The V call is TRBV27, the J call TRBJ2-6; the match to TRBD1 covers 8 bases. Per germline, CDR1 MNHEY and CDR2 SMNVEV (reference sequence). This CDR3 is 17 amino acids long. Losses at the gene ends were 6 bases for V and 2 bases for J; bases not matched to a gene: 9. The CDR3 sequence is CASRTGTGFAGANVLTF. CDR3 in DNA: TGTGCCAGCAGAACCGGGACAGGCTTTGCTGGGGCCAACGTCCTGACTTTC.

The chain carries TRBV28 and TRBJ1-2; maybe TRBD1 (5 bases). V gave up 2 bases and J gave up 8 bases, with 21 bases separating them. Germline values: CDR1 MDHEN, CDR2 SYDVKM. There are 16 residues in the CDR3. The CDR3 DNA reads TGTGCCAGCAGTTTAATGGAGGGGATCCCATCGTACGGCTACACCTTC. Its translation is CASSLMEGIPSYGYTF.

This chain uses TRBV28 with TRBJ2-1; 10 bases agree with TRBD2. CDR1 and CDR2 (germline): MDHEN, SYDVKM. V was pared by 0 bases and J by 4 bases, with 6 bases of the junction left unmatched. This CDR3 is 17 amino acids long. The CDR3: CASSLWASGRRYNEQFF. Here the CDR3 DNA reads TGTGCCAGCAGTTTATGGGCTAGCGGGAGAAGGTACAATGAGCAGTTCTTC.

The chain carries TRBV19 and TRBJ2-1; 9 bases agree with TRBD2. The CDR3 is 18 residues long. V dropped 5 bases and J dropped 4; count of bases not matched to a gene: 15. Per the germline V gene, CDR1 is LNHDA and CDR2 is SQIVND (reference sequence). The CDR3, as DNA: TGTGCCAGTAGTCCCCGTCCCTATAGCGGGAGCTCGTACAATGAGCAGTTCTTC. It specifies CASSPRPYSGSSYNEQFF.

The chain has TRBV5-1 and TRBJ1-3, with TRBD1 matching over 7 bases. There are 17 residues in the CDR3. V lost 0 bases, J lost 0 bases, and 6 bases stayed unmatched. Germline V lookup: CDR1 SGHRS, CDR2 YFSETQ. CDR3 in amino acids: CASSLVGTADSGNTIYF. The CDR3 DNA follows: TGCGCCAGCAGCTTGGTAGGGACAGCCGACTCTGGAAACACCATATATTTT.

V and J are TRBV7-8 and TRBJ2-2; TRBD2 agrees at 8 bases. Trimming removed 8 bases from V and 0 bases from J; junction bases left unmatched: 14. Germline V lookup: CDR1 SGHVS, CDR2 FQNEAQ. This CDR3 spans 18 amino acids. In DNA form, the CDR3 reads TGTGCCAGCGGTAAACCGACGGGGGGGCTTGCGAACACCGGGGAGCTGTTTTTT. This gives the protein CASGKPTGGLANTGELFF.

This chain uses TRBV4-3 with TRBJ2-5, with TRBD2 matching 7 bases. The CDR3 sequence is 15 residues long. The V gene's germline CDR1 is LGHNA and CDR2 YSLEER. The trim removed 3 bases at V and 4 bases at J, leaving 8 bases unmatched. The CDR3 loop reads CASSHFATGGETQYF. CDR3 in DNA: TGCGCCAGCAGCCATTTTGCCACGGGAGGAGAGACCCAGTACTTC.

The V call is TRBV2, the J call TRBJ2-7; possibly TRBD2 for D (5 bases). CDR1 and CDR2 (germline): SNHLY, FYNNEI. CDR3 length: 14 amino acids. With 3 bases removed from V and 4 bases from J, the gap between germline ends came to 13 bases. The CDR3 coding sequence is TGTGCCAGCAGTGAGGAGGTCCTCGGATACGAGCAGTACTTC. Amino acids: CASSEEVLGYEQYF.

The genes are TRBV4-1 and TRBJ1-2; D unresolved. This CDR3 spans 16 amino acids. CDR1 and CDR2 from the germline V gene are MGHRA and YSYEKL. V was cut by 1 base and J by 5 bases, with 17 bases left in between. This CDR3 reads CASSQVTRTGNYGYTF. DNA of the CDR3: TGCGCCAGCAGCCAAGTAACGAGGACGGGAAATTATGGCTACACCTTC.

The rearrangement joins TRBV5-1 to TRBJ1-5; 10 nucleotides match TRBD1. J was trimmed by 2 bases and V by 4 bases; bases with no gene match: 9. CDR3 length: 17 residues. CDR1 is SGHRS, CDR2 YFSETQ, per germline. The CDR3 DNA sequence: TGCGCCAGCAGCCCCGGGACAGGGGACCTTGGCAATCAGCCCCAGCATTTT. Amino acids: CASSPGTGDLGNQPQHF.

This chain connects TRBV7-9 to TRBJ1-2, with a weak D call TRBD1 (5 bases). Per germline, CDR1 SEHNR and CDR2 FQNEAQ (reference sequence). The CDR3 has 17 amino acids. V was shortened by 4 bases and J by 1 base, with 19 bases between the two germline ends. DNA of the CDR3: TGTGCCAGCAGCTCCAAAATCCCCGGGGGAAATAACTATGGCTACACCTTC. Translation: CASSSKIPGGNNYGYTF.

The V gene is TRBV6-2 or TRBV6-3, the J gene TRBJ1-2; 9 bases fit TRBD1. The V and J ends lost 5 bases and 5 bases, in that order; junction bases with no gene match: 9. The CDR3 is 15 amino acids. Germline loops: CDR1 MNHEY, CDR2 SVGEGT. The chain's CDR3 is CASSPGQGFRYGYTF. Written as DNA, the CDR3 is TGTGCCAGCAGTCCCGGACAGGGGTTTCGGTATGGCTACACCTTC.

This chain uses TRBV7-2 with TRBJ2-7, with 10 bases matching TRBD2. CDR1 is SGHTA and CDR2 is FQGNSA in the germline V gene. Trimming took 4 bases from V and 0 from J; bases not matched to a gene: 6. This CDR3 spans 16 amino acids. The DNA for the CDR3 is TGTGCCAGCAGCTCTGGGACTAGCGTAAACTCCTACGAGCAGTACTTC. Protein sequence: CASSSGTSVNSYEQYF.

This chain uses TRBV7-6 with TRBJ2-3; possible D gene TRBD1, 5 bases. Germline values: CDR1 SGHVS, CDR2 FNYEAQ. V was clipped by 2 bases and J by 3 bases, with 12 bases between them. This CDR3 comprises 15 residues. The CDR3 DNA sequence: TGTGCCAGCAGCTTAATCGATCAGGGAACAGATACGCAGTATTTT. Amino acids: CASSLIDQGTDTQYF.

This chain joins TRBV19 and TRBJ2-2; TRBD1 is a possible D gene (6 bases). This CDR3 spans 15 amino acids. Per the germline V gene, CDR1 is LNHDA and CDR2 is SQIVND (reference sequence). Trimming left V 2 bases short and J 7 bases short, with 14 bases between. This CDR3 is CASSIMPGDLGELFF. The CDR3 DNA follows: TGTGCCAGTAGTATAATGCCAGGGGATCTCGGGGAGCTGTTTTTT.

The rearrangement uses TRBV30 and TRBJ2-3; 8 nucleotides agree with TRBD2. The CDR3 totals 16 residues. V was clipped by 3 bases and J by 0 bases; unmatched bases: 8. Per the germline V gene, CDR1 is GTSNPN and CDR2 is SVGIG (reference sequence). CDR3: CAWRDSTSGSTDTQYF. CDR3 DNA sequence: TGTGCCTGGAGGGATTCCACTAGCGGCAGCACAGATACGCAGTATTTT.

J is TRBJ2-5 and V is TRBV10-1; D is possibly TRBD1 (6 bases). In germline, CDR1 is WNHNN, CDR2 SYGVQD (reference sequence). V gave up 5 bases and J gave up 3 bases, with 13 bases separating them. This CDR3 has 14 amino acids. CDR3 in DNA: TGCGCCAGCAGTCCCGGGACAAGCAAAGAGACCCAGTACTTC. This translates into CASSPGTSKETQYF.

The J gene is TRBJ1-2, the V gene TRBV2; 10 nucleotides match TRBD1. The CDR3 covers 15 residues. CDR1 and CDR2 from the germline V gene are SNHLY and FYNNEI. The V gene end was trimmed by 7 bases and the J gene end by 0 bases; junction bases not matched to a gene: 5. CDR3 residues: CASTRDRGANYGYTF. For the CDR3, the DNA is TGTGCCAGCACGAGGGACAGGGGAGCTAACTATGGCTACACCTTC.

This chain links TRBV19 with TRBJ2-1; TRBD2 matches at 9 bases. Unmatched junction bases numbered 7, after V lost 5 bases and J lost 8 bases. CDR3 length: 14 residues. Looked up from germline, CDR1 is LNHDA and CDR2 is SQIVND (reference sequence). This CDR3 is CASSLAGVLDEQFF. DNA of the CDR3: TGTGCCAGTAGTTTAGCGGGAGTTCTGGATGAGCAGTTCTTC.

This clone was seen just once. In nucleotides, the CDR3 is TGTGCCAGCAGCCAAATGACTAGCGGGAGCTCAGATACGCAGTATTTT. It specifies CASSQMTSGSSDTQYF. V and J are TRBV4-2 and TRBJ2-3; TRBD2 agrees at 12 bases. The CDR3 totals 16 residues. The germline gives CDR1 LGHNA, CDR2 YNFKEQ. Trimming removed 2 bases from V and 4 bases from J; junction bases left unmatched: 4.

This clone was seen just once. V and J are TRBV5-1 and TRBJ2-1, with 10 bases fitting TRBD2. The germline gives CDR1 SGHRS, CDR2 YFSETQ. Trimming at V came to 2 bases and at J to 7 bases, leaving 9 bases not matched to a gene. CDR3 length: 16 residues. CDR3 loop: CASSFTSGKVSNEQFF. Written as DNA, the CDR3 is TGCGCCAGCAGCTTCACTAGCGGGAAGGTTTCGAATGAGCAGTTCTTC.

J is TRBJ2-1 and V is TRBV5-4, with 11 bases matching TRBD1. CDR3 length: 15 residues. Germline V gene lookup returns CDR1 SGHNT and CDR2 YYREEE (reference sequence). J gave up 6 bases and V 4 bases, and 6 bases lay outside the gene matches. CDR3 residues: CASSPSDRGRNEQFF. In DNA, the CDR3 is TGTGCCAGCAGCCCTTCGGACAGGGGGCGCAATGAGCAGTTCTTC. Full variable domain (remainder filled in from reference TRBV5-4 and TRBJ2-1): ETGVTQSPTHLIKTRGQQVTLRCSSQSGHNTVSWYQQALGQGPQFIFQYYREEENGRGNFPPRFSGLQFPNYSSELNVNALELDDSALYLCASSPSDRGRNEQFFGPGTRLTVL.

The chain carries TRBV19 and TRBJ1-2, with D unclear. V dropped 3 bases and J dropped 6 bases, with 17 bases sitting between them. In germline, CDR1 is LNHDA, CDR2 SQIVND (reference sequence). The CDR3 totals 15 residues. In DNA form, the CDR3 reads TGTGCCAGTAGTATGAGCGGATCTTCCGCTGATGGCTACACCTTC. This gives the protein CASSMSGSSADGYTF.